This TCR beta chain was retrieved from a study of blood T cell repertoires in COVID-19. Study in general: From T cells, B-cell-depleted T cells, or PBMCs came the material, which was cDNA or gDNA.

The CDR3 runs 16 residues. Germline V gene sequence: CDR1 KGHDR, CDR2 SFDVKD. With 4 bases clipped from V and 6 bases from J, the junction kept 10 bases outside the gene matches. The data were produced by immunoSEQ multiplex PCR, yet TCRdb's version contains in-frame clones alone and is incomplete. The data show about 390,000 clones, with approximately 87% seen just once and under 3% held by the top ten. This clonotype was sampled from a woman between 55 and 75 years old with COVID-19, enrolled during active disease. Source material: peripheral blood. The rearrangement uses TRBV24-1 and TRBJ2-1; TRBD1 agrees at 8 bases. Written as DNA, the CDR3 is TGTGCCACCAGTGACCCCGGACAGGGAGCGGGCAATGAGCAGTTCTTC. Translating gives CATSDPGQGAGNEQFF.